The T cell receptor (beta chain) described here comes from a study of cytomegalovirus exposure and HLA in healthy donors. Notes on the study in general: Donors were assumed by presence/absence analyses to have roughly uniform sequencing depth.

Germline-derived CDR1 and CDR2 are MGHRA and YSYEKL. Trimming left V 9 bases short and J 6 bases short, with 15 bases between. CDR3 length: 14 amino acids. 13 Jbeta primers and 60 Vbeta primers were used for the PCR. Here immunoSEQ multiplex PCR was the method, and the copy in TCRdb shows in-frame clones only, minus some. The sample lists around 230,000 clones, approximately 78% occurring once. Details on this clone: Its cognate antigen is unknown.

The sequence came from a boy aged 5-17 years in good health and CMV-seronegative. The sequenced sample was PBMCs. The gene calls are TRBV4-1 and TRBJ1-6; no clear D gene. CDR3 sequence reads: CASRRELANSPLHF. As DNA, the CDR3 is TGCGCCAGTCGGAGGGAATTGGCTAATTCACCCCTCCACTTT.